The 20 T cell receptor beta chains reported below all come from one sample, sequenced in a study of T-cell memory formation after mild COVID-19. TCRdb redid the calling of the 5' RACE reads with MiXCR, one entry per CDR3 protein. Here the sample spans about 100,000 distinct CDR3 sequences, around 10% being singletons. Material: PBMCs or a T cell subset sorted from them (not recorded which). Receptors originate from a man aged 18 to 29 who had mild COVID-19 (a few samples of this study predate the infection). Cell type and time point are not known.

This clonotype was picked up many times. This chain connects TRBV5-1 to TRBJ2-5; 10 positions match TRBD1. This CDR3 region has 16 residues. Unmatched junction bases numbered 5, after V lost 0 bases and J lost 3 bases. The V gene's germline CDR1 is SGHRS and CDR2 YFSETQ. The CDR3 nucleotides read TGCGCCAGCAGCTTGGATCTGGACAGGGGGGAAGAGACCCAGTACTTC. Amino acids: CASSLDLDRGEETQYF.

This clonotype was seen only a few times. V gene TRBV21-1 combines with J gene TRBJ2-7; the table calls TRBD2, which could not be checked here. TRBV21-1 is recorded as a pseudogene. The CDR3 consists of 14 residues. The CDR3 region has the DNA TGTGCCAGCAGACCTCCGAGGCACCCCTACGAGCAGTACGTC. Amino acid sequence: CASRPPRHPYEQYV.

This chain uses TRBV6-6 with TRBJ1-1; D remains ambiguous. Germline lookup yields CDR1 MNHNY and CDR2 SVGAGI (reference sequence). With 8 bases removed from V and 0 bases from J, the gap between germline ends came to 10 bases. The CDR3 is 13 residues long. Here the CDR3 DNA reads TGTGCCAGCGCCACTTCGGTGAACACTGAAGCTTTCTTT. This encodes CASATSVNTEAFF.

This clonotype was seen only a few times. The V and J genes are TRBV6-4 and TRBJ2-1; D gene unclear. The CDR3 spans 12 residues. V dropped 2 bases and J dropped 7 bases, with 6 bases sitting between them. The germline CDR1 and CDR2 sequences are MRHNA and SNTAGT. The CDR3 nucleotides are TGTGCCAGCAGTGACAGGGATAATGAGCAGTTCTTC. This gives the protein CASSDRDNEQFF.

This clonotype has just a few counts. The rearrangement joins TRBV12-3 or TRBV12-4 to TRBJ2-7; 9 bases are a match to TRBD1. The trim removed 6 bases at V and 5 bases at J, leaving 8 bases unmatched. The CDR3 totals 14 residues. This chain's CDR3 is CASRMGQGGNEQYF. The DNA of the CDR3 is TGTGCCAGCAGAATGGGACAGGGTGGAAACGAGCAGTACTTC.

This chain joins TRBV6-1 and TRBJ1-1, with 10 positions matching TRBD1. The ends lost 4 bases at V and 5 bases at J; junction bases unmatched: 13. Germline V gene lookup returns CDR1 MNHNS and CDR2 SASEGT. The CDR3 has 17 amino acids. The CDR3 DNA sequence: TGTGCCAGCAGTGGTCTGTCCGGGACAGGGGATTGGACTGAAGCTTTCTTT. The encoded protein is CASSGLSGTGDWTEAFF.

This clonotype has a count of ten or more. The chain couples TRBV6-5 to TRBJ1-5; D gene ambiguous. The CDR3 is 13 residues long. V was cut by 0 bases and J by 7 bases, with 7 bases left in between. The germline V gene encodes CDR1 MNHEY and CDR2 SVGAGI. The chain's CDR3 is CASSYSTTQPQHF. Here the CDR3 DNA reads TGTGCCAGCAGTTACTCGACTACGCAGCCCCAGCATTTT.

This clonotype showed up just a few times. The chain employs TRBV5-4 and TRBJ2-1; D gene unclear. V lost 5 bases, J lost 5 bases, and 8 bases lay in between. Per the germline V gene, CDR1 is SGHNT and CDR2 is YYREEE (reference sequence). This CDR3 spans 12 amino acids. The CDR3: CASSLRDNEQFF. DNA for the CDR3: TGTGCCAGCAGTTTACGGGACAATGAGCAGTTCTTC. Using reference TRBV5-4 and TRBJ2-1 for the parts outside the CDR3, the full variable domain is ETGVTQSPTHLIKTRGQQVTLRCSSQSGHNTVSWYQQALGQGPQFIFQYYREEENGRGNFPPRFSGLQFPNYSSELNVNALELDDSALYLCASSLRDNEQFFGPGTRLTVL.

This clonotype was seen repeatedly, ten times or more. V usage is TRBV4-2 and J usage is TRBJ2-5; 12 bases are a match to TRBD2. From germline, CDR1 is LGHNA and CDR2 YNFKEQ. The V and J ends lost 0 bases and 3 bases, in that order; junction bases with no gene match: 5. The CDR3 is 17 residues long. CDR3 loop: CASSQDGLAGRKETQYF. The CDR3 nucleotides read TGTGCCAGCAGCCAAGATGGACTAGCGGGGCGAAAAGAGACCCAGTACTTC.

A few counts support this clonotype. The V call is TRBV6-5, the J call TRBJ1-5; no reliable D call. Germline CDR1 is MNHEY and CDR2 is SVGAGI. This CDR3 contains 15 residues. V was cut by 2 bases and J by 1 base, with 9 bases left in between. Written as DNA, the CDR3 is TGTGCCAGCAGTTACAACGGTGGGAGCAATCAGCCCCAGCATTTT. Residues: CASSYNGGSNQPQHF.

The chain recombines TRBV3-1 with TRBJ2-1, with a tentative D call TRBD1 (5 bases). This CDR3 contains 13 residues. Trimming pared 3 bases from V and 6 bases from J, leaving 9 bases between. The germline V gene encodes CDR1 LGHDT and CDR2 YNNKEL (reference sequence). The CDR3 bases are TGTGCCAGCAGCCACCGCCAGGGCAATGAGCAGTTCTTC. Protein product: CASSHRQGNEQFF.

This clonotype was seen a few times. The rearrangement uses TRBV4-3 and TRBJ2-3; no clear D. This CDR3 region has 15 residues. V was cut by 1 base and J by 2 bases, with 10 bases left in between. Germline assignment: CDR1 LGHNA and CDR2 YSLEER. The CDR3 here is CASSQGVSSTDTQYF. CDR3 DNA sequence: TGCGCCAGCAGCCAAGGTGTCTCGTCCACAGATACGCAGTATTTT.

The chain employs TRBV6-2 or TRBV6-3 and TRBJ1-5; D gene uncertain. The germline V gene encodes CDR1 MNHEY and CDR2 SVGEGT. With 8 bases removed from V and 3 bases from J, the gap between germline ends came to 11 bases. This CDR3 comprises 13 residues. This CDR3 reads CASARINNQPQHF. The DNA for the CDR3 is TGTGCCAGCGCGAGGATCAACAATCAGCCCCAGCATTTT.

CDR3: CASSQAPGDYEQYF. The CDR3 DNA sequence: TGCGCCAGCAGCCAAGCCCCAGGGGATTACGAGCAGTACTTC. The chain combines TRBV4-3 with TRBJ2-7; D is possibly TRBD1 (6 bases). V was shortened by 1 base and J by 4 bases, with 11 bases between the two germline ends. This CDR3 has 14 residues. Per germline, CDR1 LGHNA and CDR2 YSLEER.

The V call is TRBV29-1, the J call TRBJ1-2, with D unclear. Germline CDR1 SQVTM, CDR2 ANQGSEA. The CDR3 has 15 residues. Deletions cut 7 bases from V and 4 bases from J, with 22 bases between. For the CDR3, the DNA is TGCAGCGCCTTAGAGGCCTGGAAGATGCCCTATGGCTACACCTTC. It is translated as CSALEAWKMPYGYTF.

The V gene is TRBV7-9, the J gene TRBJ2-1; 9 bases are a match to TRBD2. Germline V CDR1 and CDR2: SEHNR, FQNEAQ (reference sequence). Trimming at V came to 4 bases and at J to 4 bases, leaving 11 bases not matched to a gene. The CDR3 covers 17 residues. The CDR3 is CASSSLAGPANYNEQFF. The CDR3 DNA sequence: TGTGCCAGCAGCTCCCTAGCGGGGCCTGCTAATTACAATGAGCAGTTCTTC.

This clonotype has a handful of counts. The chain is built from TRBV10-2 and TRBJ1-2; D call uncertain. Trimming took off 7 bases at V and 4 bases at J, with 16 bases between the two ends. Looked up from germline, CDR1 is WSHSY and CDR2 is SAAADI. CDR3 size: 14 residues. The CDR3 loop reads CASTPVGTSYGYTF. The CDR3 DNA reads TGCGCCAGCACCCCGGTGGGCACAAGCTATGGCTACACCTTC.

This clonotype was counted many times. The V gene is TRBV5-1, the J gene TRBJ2-1; 9 positions match TRBD1. With V trimmed by 7 bases and J by 6 bases, 14 bases remained unmatched. Germline lookup yields CDR1 SGHRS and CDR2 YFSETQ. The CDR3 length is 16 residues. This CDR3 is CASGTHPGQGSNEQFF. The DNA of the CDR3 is TGCGCCAGCGGGACGCACCCGGGACAGGGTAGCAATGAGCAGTTCTTC.

This clonotype was recorded only once. V and J are TRBV5-1 and TRBJ2-7, with D perhaps TRBD2 (5 bases). Per germline, CDR1 SGHRS and CDR2 YFSETQ. V gave up 6 bases and J gave up 3 bases, with 7 bases separating them. The CDR3 has 11 residues. The CDR3 is CASNGDYEQYV. For the CDR3, the DNA is TGCGCCAGCAACGGGGACTACGAGCAGTACGTC.

The sample holds a few counts of this clonotype. J is TRBJ1-2 and V is TRBV7-9; no clear D gene. The CDR3 has 14 amino acids. The V gene lost 5 bases and the J gene lost 2 bases, with 12 bases spanning the gap. The V gene's germline CDR1 is SEHNR and CDR2 FQNEAQ (reference sequence). In DNA form, the CDR3 reads TGTGCCAGCAGCCTCCTCCCTTCCAACTATGGCTACACCTTC. It codes for CASSLLPSNYGYTF.